The 8 T cell receptor beta chains below were found in one sample sequenced in a study of T cell repertoires in aging, cancer and after chemotherapy. Multiplex touch-down PCR with TRB-A/B primers amplified rearranged V-D-J TRB sequences. Using its own MiXCR run on the multiplex PCR reads, TCRdb lists one record per CDR3 protein. The sample lists 9,500 to 12,000 distinct CDR3 sequences, 30% to 40% occurring once. Peripheral blood genomic DNA, not sorted cells or RNA, was the template. Sequenced input: blood. The receptors were sampled from a human donor in good health.

This sequence joins TRBV6-5 and TRBJ2-5; 8 positions match TRBD2. CDR3 length: 15 amino acids. With 7 bases clipped from V and 3 bases from J, the junction kept 10 bases outside the gene matches. Per germline, CDR1 MNHEY and CDR2 SVGAGI. The CDR3 DNA reads as TGTGCCAGCACCCTCTGGGCGGGAGGTAAAGAGACCCAGTACTTC. It is translated as CASTLWAGGKETQYF.

This clonotype occurred a few times. V gene TRBV13 combines with J gene TRBJ2-3; tentatively, D is TRBD2 (6 bases). The V gene lost 0 bases and the J gene lost 2 bases, with 9 bases spanning the gap. The CDR3 loop spans 15 amino acids. In germline, CDR1 is PRHDT, CDR2 FYEKMQ (reference sequence). CDR3 amino acids: CASSLGGGPTDTQYF. The CDR3 DNA follows: TGTGCCAGCAGCTTAGGCGGGGGTCCCACAGATACGCAGTATTTT.

V gene TRBV12-3 or TRBV12-4 combines with J gene TRBJ2-2, with 8 bases matching TRBD2. The CDR3 length is 15 residues. The junction had 12 bases not matched to a gene; V was cut back by 10 bases and J by 5 bases. The CDR3 sequence: CATRREGGGTGELFF. The CDR3 coding sequence is TGTGCCACTAGACGGGAGGGCGGCGGGACCGGGGAGCTGTTTTTT.

This clonotype was recorded a few times. The gene calls are TRBV27 and TRBJ2-5, with D unresolved. In germline, CDR1 is MNHEY, CDR2 SMNVEV (reference sequence). The CDR3 runs 13 residues. The V end lost 4 bases, the J end lost 3 bases, and 9 bases lay between the germline ends. The CDR3 sequence: CASSSARKETQYF. The CDR3 DNA is TGTGCCAGCAGTTCGGCACGGAAAGAGACCCAGTACTTC.

This clonotype is medium-sized by share. The V and J genes are TRBV29-1 and TRBJ2-1; 7 bases are shared with TRBD2. Per germline, CDR1 SQVTM and CDR2 ANQGSEA. CDR3 length: 14 amino acids. Losses at the gene ends were 6 bases for V and 6 bases for J; bases not matched to a gene: 11. The CDR3 bases are TGCAGCGTCTTGGAGACTAGCAAGGGCAATGAGCAGTTCTTC. Residues: CSVLETSKGNEQFF.

This chain links TRBV20-1 with TRBJ2-3; 7 nucleotides match TRBD1. With V trimmed by 1 base and J by 3 bases, 4 bases remained unmatched. Germline loops: CDR1 DFQATT, CDR2 SNEGSKA (reference sequence). This CDR3 has 14 amino acids. The CDR3 reads CSARGGGPTDTQYF. The CDR3 coding sequence is TGCAGTGCTAGAGGAGGGGGCCCAACAGATACGCAGTATTTT.

This clonotype was counted between two and nine times. The CDR3 DNA is TGTGCCACCAGCAGAGATCGAGGGGTAGGCGGGGAGCTGTTTTTT. Translated, it gives CATSRDRGVGGELFF. The rearrangement links TRBV15 to TRBJ2-2; the D call may be TRBD1 or TRBD2 (5 bases each). In germline, CDR1 is LNHNV, CDR2 YYDKDF (reference sequence). Trimming removed 0 bases from V and 7 bases from J, with 12 bases in between. There are 15 residues in the CDR3.

The chain carries TRBV19 and TRBJ2-1; the D is unclear. The CDR3 totals 13 residues. Trimming pared 7 bases from V and 8 bases from J, leaving 15 bases between. From germline, CDR1 is LNHDA and CDR2 SQIVND (reference sequence). The CDR3 spells CASIGPEGHEQFF. The CDR3 coding sequence is TGTGCCAGTATAGGCCCCGAAGGTCATGAGCAGTTCTTC.